Listed here is a single TCR beta chain. What it recognizes is unknown. These data belong to a study of CXCR3-negative and CXCR3-positive naive CD8 T cells. Whole-study findings and limits: Relative to memory CD8+ cells, whose diversity was much lower, both naive subsets had comparably high diversity. The TRB CDR3s that CXCR3-positive naive cells carried were more hydrophobic than those of CXCR3-negative naive cells. Naive CXCR3-positive and CXCR3-negative cells shared TRBV-TRBJ usage; memory cells diverged.

In germline, CDR1 is MNHEY, CDR2 SMNVEV (reference sequence). The CDR3 is made up of 16 amino acids. The study made its TRB cDNA libraries by 5' RACE, adding UMI labels. TCRdb re-called the 5' RACE reads and shows each CDR3 protein once, DNA omitted. The clone table shows 55,000 to 70,000 distinct CDR3 sequences, with the ten largest holding 0.71%. The TCR originated in a human donor in good health. Some clones in this sample may be carry-over from other donors' samples. The gene calls are TRBV27 and TRBJ2-1; without DNA, the TCRdb call of TRBD2 cannot be checked. Sequences were obtained from naive CXCR3+ CD8+ T cells from blood. Subset here: CD45RO-CCR7+CD27+CD95- naive CD8+ T cells expressing CXCR3 (TNR3+). CDR3 in amino acids: CASSLKLALIYNEQFF.